This entry features one TCR beta chain sequence. This record comes from a study of blood T cell repertoires in COVID-19. The V and J ends lost 1 base and 7 bases, in that order; junction bases with no gene match: 7. Germline V gene sequence: CDR1 LGHDT, CDR2 YNNKEL (reference sequence). The CDR3 is 16 residues long. Data came from immunoSEQ multiplex PCR; TCRdb stores just in-frame clones and leaves some out. The data contain some 280,000 clones, around nine tenths of them seen just once; the ten biggest clones take up approximately 0.94%. What was sequenced was peripheral blood. The origin of this receptor is a woman aged 40 to 55 who had recovered from COVID-19. The rearrangement links TRBV3-1 (or the pseudogene TRBV3-2) to TRBJ2-2, with 9 bases aligning to TRBD2. The CDR3 loop reads CASSQADSGRFGELFF. CDR3 coding DNA: TGTGCCAGCAGCCAAGCTGACAGCGGGAGGTTCGGGGAGCTGTTTTTT.